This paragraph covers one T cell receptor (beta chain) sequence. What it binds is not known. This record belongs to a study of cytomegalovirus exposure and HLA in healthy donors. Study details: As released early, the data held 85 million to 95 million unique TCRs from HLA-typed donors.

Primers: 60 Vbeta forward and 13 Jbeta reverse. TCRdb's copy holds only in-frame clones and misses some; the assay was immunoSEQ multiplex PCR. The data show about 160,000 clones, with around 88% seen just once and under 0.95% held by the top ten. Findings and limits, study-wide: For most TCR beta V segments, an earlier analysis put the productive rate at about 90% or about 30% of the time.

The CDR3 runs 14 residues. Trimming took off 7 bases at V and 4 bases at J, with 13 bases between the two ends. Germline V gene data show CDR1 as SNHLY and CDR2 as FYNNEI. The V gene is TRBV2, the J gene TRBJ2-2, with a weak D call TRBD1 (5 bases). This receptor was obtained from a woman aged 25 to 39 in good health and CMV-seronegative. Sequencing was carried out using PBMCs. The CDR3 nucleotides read TGTGCCAGCACAACAGGACGGAGCACCGGGGAGCTGTTTTTT. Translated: CASTTGRSTGELFF.